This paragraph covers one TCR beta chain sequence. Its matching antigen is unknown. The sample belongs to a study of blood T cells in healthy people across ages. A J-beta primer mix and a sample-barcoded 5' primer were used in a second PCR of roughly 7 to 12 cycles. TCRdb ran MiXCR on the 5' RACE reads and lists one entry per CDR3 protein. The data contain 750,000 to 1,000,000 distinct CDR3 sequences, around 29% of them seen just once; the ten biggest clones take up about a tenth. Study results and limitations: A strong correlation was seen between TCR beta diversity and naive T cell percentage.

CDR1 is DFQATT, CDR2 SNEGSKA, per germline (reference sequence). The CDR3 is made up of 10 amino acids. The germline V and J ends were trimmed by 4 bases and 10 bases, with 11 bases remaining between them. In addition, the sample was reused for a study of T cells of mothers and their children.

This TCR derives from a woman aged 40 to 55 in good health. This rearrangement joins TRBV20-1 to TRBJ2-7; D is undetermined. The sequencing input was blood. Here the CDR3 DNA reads TGCAGTGCTACCCCGACTCTACAGTACTTC. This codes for CSATPTLQYF.